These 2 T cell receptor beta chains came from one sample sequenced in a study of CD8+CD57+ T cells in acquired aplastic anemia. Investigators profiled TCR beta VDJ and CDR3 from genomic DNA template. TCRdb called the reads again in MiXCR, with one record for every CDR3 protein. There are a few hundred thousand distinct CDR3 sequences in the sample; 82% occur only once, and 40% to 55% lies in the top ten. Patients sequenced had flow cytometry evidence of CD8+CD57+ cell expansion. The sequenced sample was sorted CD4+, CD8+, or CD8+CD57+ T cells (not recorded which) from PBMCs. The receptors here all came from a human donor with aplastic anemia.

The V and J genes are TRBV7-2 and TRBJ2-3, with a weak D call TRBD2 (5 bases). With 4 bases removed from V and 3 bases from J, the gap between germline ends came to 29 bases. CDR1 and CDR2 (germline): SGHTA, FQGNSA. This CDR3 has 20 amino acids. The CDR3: CASSYARAATQSLATDTQYF. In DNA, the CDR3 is TGTGCCAGCAGCTACGCGAGGGCGGCCACCCAAAGTCTGGCAACAGATACGCAGTATTTT.

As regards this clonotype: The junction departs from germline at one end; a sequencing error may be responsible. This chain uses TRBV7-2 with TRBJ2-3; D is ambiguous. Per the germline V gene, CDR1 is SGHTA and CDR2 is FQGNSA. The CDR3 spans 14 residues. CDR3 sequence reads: CASSFEPDATALSF. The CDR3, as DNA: TGTGCCAGCAGCTTTGAGCCAGACGCCACTGCCCTTTCCTTT.